Each of the 30 T cell receptor beta chains below was sequenced from the same sample in a study of identical twins. TCRdb analysed the 5' RACE reads with MiXCR anew, one entry per CDR3 protein. Of around 490,000 distinct CDR3 sequences in the sample, approximately 20% are singletons; the top ten hold approximately 0.5%. This sample was shared with a second study, whose subject was yellow fever vaccine responses in identical twins.

Sequencing was done on a sample of CD4+ T cells sorted from blood. Every receptor here comes from a woman between 18 and 29 years old in good health.

This clonotype has only a few counts. This chain connects TRBV6-6 to TRBJ2-4; D not resolved. The CDR3 consists of 13 residues. The V gene lost 0 bases and the J gene lost 15 bases, with 15 bases spanning the gap. Germline V gives CDR1 MNHNY, CDR2 SVGAGI (reference sequence). This CDR3 is CASSYSKPTQRYF. The CDR3 nucleotides are TGTGCCAGCAGTTACTCGAAACCCACCCAGAGGTACTTC.

This clonotype was seen only a few times. The V and J genes are TRBV25-1 and TRBJ1-1, with unresolved D. The CDR3 runs 12 residues. V gave up 4 bases and J gave up 4 bases, with 7 bases separating them. Germline values: CDR1 MGHDK, CDR2 SYGVNS. CDR3 nucleotides: TGTGCCAGCAGTGGGAGGAGCACTGAAGCTTTCTTT. Translation gives CASSGRSTEAFF.

V gene TRBV25-1 combines with J gene TRBJ1-6, with a tentative D call TRBD1 (6 bases). This CDR3 spans 14 amino acids. Germline lookup yields CDR1 MGHDK and CDR2 SYGVNS. Trimming pared 8 bases from V and 4 bases from J, leaving 12 bases between. The DNA for the CDR3 is TGTGCCAGCCTCCAAACAGGGTATAATTCACCCCTCCACTTT. Translation: CASLQTGYNSPLHF. The full variable domain, with the rest looked up from reference TRBV25-1 and TRBJ1-6, is EADIYQTPRYLVIGTGKKITLECSQTMGHDKMYWYQQDPGMELHLIHYSYGVNSTEKGDLSSESTVSRIRTEHFPLTLESARPSHTSQYLCASLQTGYNSPLHFGNGTRLTVT.

The rearrangement joins TRBV10-2 to TRBJ2-7, with D unresolved. V lost 3 bases and J lost 3, with 6 bases in between. The V gene's germline CDR1 is WSHSY and CDR2 SAAADI. The CDR3 extends over 12 amino acids. Here the CDR3 reads CASSEQYYEQYF. CDR3 DNA: TGCGCCAGCAGTGAACAGTACTACGAGCAGTACTTC.

This rearrangement joins TRBV5-1 to TRBJ1-1, with D possibly TRBD1 on 5 matching bases. The CDR3 extends over 14 amino acids. The germline gives CDR1 SGHRS, CDR2 YFSETQ. Deletions cut 3 bases from V and 5 bases from J, with 14 bases between. CDR3 loop: CASSSGVGGTEAFF. As DNA, the CDR3 is TGCGCCAGCAGCTCGGGGGTGGGAGGGACTGAAGCTTTCTTT.

This clonotype was recorded a few times. The chain uses TRBV6-5 and TRBJ2-2; D gene unclear. The germline V gene has CDR1 MNHEY and CDR2 SVGAGI. The CDR3 has 16 residues. Trimming removed 0 bases from V and 4 bases from J, with 12 bases in between. DNA for the CDR3: TGTGCCAGCAGTTACTCGAAGTTGTCTGGCACCGGGGAGCTGTTTTTT. This sequence encodes CASSYSKLSGTGELFF.

Only a few counts were recorded for this clonotype. The genes are TRBV9 and TRBJ2-2, with TRBD2 matching over 10 bases. The CDR3 runs to 16 residues. Germline assignment: CDR1 SGDLS and CDR2 YYNGEE. V lost 0 bases and J lost 7; bases outside the gene matches: 6. CDR3 amino acids: CASSVEASGSGGELFF. Here the CDR3 DNA reads TGTGCCAGCAGCGTAGAGGCTAGCGGGAGCGGCGGGGAGCTGTTTTTT.

In its sample, this clonotype was seen a few times. Written as DNA, the CDR3 is TGTGCCAGCAGTGCTGACCCACCAAGCCTAAACATTCAGTACTTC. As protein: CASSADPPSLNIQYF. The chain carries TRBV2 and TRBJ2-4; D call uncertain. The germline V and J ends were trimmed by 4 bases and 6 bases, with 16 bases remaining between them. The CDR3 length is 15 residues. From germline, CDR1 is SNHLY and CDR2 FYNNEI.

V usage is TRBV10-1 and J usage is TRBJ2-1; the match to TRBD2 covers 11 bases. Germline CDR1 is WNHNN and CDR2 is SYGVQD (reference sequence). The CDR3 has 15 amino acids. Losses at the gene ends were 5 bases for V and 10 bases for J; bases not matched to a gene: 10. The CDR3: CASSQKPGLADEQFF. Written as DNA, the CDR3 is TGCGCCAGCAGTCAGAAACCGGGACTAGCGGACGAGCAGTTCTTC.

This clonotype was counted a few times. CDR3 sequence (DNA): TGCGCCAGCAGTCCATCGCCTTACGGCGGGATCCAAGAGACCCAGTACTTC. Its protein is CASSPSPYGGIQETQYF. The V and J genes are TRBV4-1 and TRBJ2-5; tentatively, D is TRBD2 (6 bases). The CDR3 runs 17 residues. Between the trimmed V and J ends, which lost 6 bases and 1 base, there was a span of 21 bases. CDR1 is MGHRA, CDR2 YSYEKL, per germline.

This clonotype turned up a few times. V and J are TRBV5-1 and TRBJ2-1; D may be TRBD1 (6 bases). The CDR3 spans 13 residues. Germline V gene lookup returns CDR1 SGHRS and CDR2 YFSETQ. Trimming removed 4 bases from V and 7 bases from J, with 12 bases in between. In nucleotides, the CDR3 is TGCGCCAGCAGCCCCGACAGGTGGAATGAGCAGTTCTTC. Protein product: CASSPDRWNEQFF.

In its sample, this clonotype was seen a few times. This chain links TRBV12-3 or TRBV12-4 with TRBJ2-7; 13 bases align to TRBD2. There are 15 residues in the CDR3. The trim removed 4 bases at V and 5 bases at J, leaving 5 bases unmatched. CDR3 nucleotide sequence: TGTGCCAGCAGTTGGCGGACTAGCGGGAGAAACGAGCAGTACTTC. Protein: CASSWRTSGRNEQYF.

This clonotype was picked up a small number of times. The rearrangement links TRBV5-1 to TRBJ2-2; 10 positions agree with TRBD1. After removal of 3 bases from V and 6 bases from J, the junction contained 8 bases not matched to a gene. Germline CDR1 and CDR2: SGHRS and YFSETQ. This CDR3 has 16 amino acids. CDR3 amino acids: CASSSPGQGSAGELFF. CDR3 bases: TGCGCCAGCAGCTCTCCGGGACAGGGGTCGGCCGGGGAGCTGTTTTTT.

The gene calls are TRBV24-1 and TRBJ1-2; D is perhaps TRBD1 (6 bases). CDR1 and CDR2 (germline): KGHDR, SFDVKD. Trimming cost V 4 bases and J 4 bases, with 9 bases left between them. This CDR3 contains 13 residues. CDR3 coding DNA: TGTGCCACCAGTGACCCAGGGGTCTATGGCTACACCTTC. It specifies CATSDPGVYGYTF.

This clonotype was seen a few times. V gene TRBV5-1 combines with J gene TRBJ2-3; D may be TRBD1 (5 bases). Germline values: CDR1 SGHRS, CDR2 YFSETQ. This CDR3 has 15 residues. Trimming took off 4 bases at V and 0 bases at J, with 12 bases between the two ends. CDR3 coding DNA: TGCGCCAGCAGCGCCCAGAGACAGAGCACAGATACGCAGTATTTT. It encodes CASSAQRQSTDTQYF.

Ten or more counts support this clonotype. The genes are TRBV5-6 and TRBJ2-3; 7 nucleotides line up with TRBD1. This CDR3 spans 16 amino acids. Trimming took 4 bases from V and 1 from J; bases not matched to a gene: 9. Germline loops: CDR1 SGHDT, CDR2 YYEEEE. The CDR3 DNA is TGTGCCAGCAGCCTAGAGTTGACAGGGCGCACAGATACGCAGTATTTT. As protein: CASSLELTGRTDTQYF. Full variable domain (rest looked up from reference TRBV5-6 and TRBJ2-3): DAGVTQSPTHLIKTRGQQVTLRCSPKSGHDTVSWYQQALGQGPQFIFQYYEEEERQRGNFPDRFSGHQFPNYSSELNVNALLLGDSALYLCASSLELTGRTDTQYFGPGTRLTVL.

This clonotype was observed a few times. J is TRBJ2-7 and V is TRBV10-3, with D tentatively TRBD1 (5 bases). The V gene's germline CDR1 is ENHRY and CDR2 SYGVKD. CDR3 length: 13 amino acids. Trimming cost V 2 bases and J 6 bases, with 11 bases left between them. The CDR3, as DNA: TGTGCCATCAGTGAGAGGGGAAACGGCGAGCAGTACTTC. Its protein is CAISERGNGEQYF.

The chain is built from TRBV7-8 and TRBJ1-2; 7 nucleotides line up with TRBD1. Germline V gives CDR1 SGHVS, CDR2 FQNEAQ. The CDR3 is 15 amino acids. V lost 3 bases, J lost 7 bases, and 11 bases stayed unmatched. Here the CDR3 DNA reads TGTGCCAGCAGCTTGTTGACAGGGACCGGGGGTGGCTACACCTTC. Its translation: CASSLLTGTGGGYTF.

The genes are TRBV7-9 and TRBJ2-1; D is unresolved. The length of the CDR3 is 15 residues. Trimming removed 7 bases at V and 10 bases at J, with 23 bases between. Germline assignment: CDR1 SEHNR and CDR2 FQNEAQ (reference sequence). The CDR3 reads CASTTQDLVAIEQFF. The CDR3 bases are TGTGCCAGCACCACCCAGGACCTAGTGGCTATAGAGCAGTTCTTC.

This clonotype was counted a few times. The chain has TRBV20-1 and TRBJ2-7; possibly TRBD1 for D (5 bases). The CDR3 sequence is 16 residues long. The ends were cut back, 3 bases at V and 2 bases at J, with 20 bases in the middle. The germline CDR1 and CDR2 sequences are DFQATT and SNEGSKA (reference sequence). CDR3 bases: TGCAGTGCTAGTTCATCCTGCAACAGGACGACCTACGAGCAGTACGTC. Translation: CSASSSCNRTTYEQYV.

This clonotype turned up a few times. CDR3 sequence: CASSLLDGLYGYTF. The CDR3 region has the DNA TGTGCCAGCAGTTTATTGGACGGATTGTATGGCTACACCTTC. This chain links TRBV12-3 or TRBV12-4 with TRBJ1-2, with D hard to call. With 2 bases removed from V and 5 bases from J, the gap between germline ends came to 12 bases. The CDR3 runs 14 residues.

This clonotype was seen a few times. The rearrangement joins TRBV6-1 to TRBJ1-1, with 10 bases aligning to TRBD1. This CDR3 spans 15 amino acids. The trim removed 5 bases at V and 2 bases at J, leaving 5 bases unmatched. Germline CDR1 is MNHNS and CDR2 is SASEGT. The CDR3 is CASSRTGGGNTEAFF. DNA of the CDR3: TGTGCCAGCAGTCGGACAGGGGGAGGAAACACTGAAGCTTTCTTT.

The chain carries TRBV6-1 and TRBJ1-2, with TRBD1 matching over 7 bases. Germline V lookup: CDR1 MNHNS, CDR2 SASEGT. The CDR3 consists of 13 residues. V gave up 8 bases and J gave up 4 bases; unmatched junction bases: 7. The CDR3 DNA sequence: TGTGCCAGCCGGACAGGTTCCCCCTATGGCTACACCTTC. Translated, it gives CASRTGSPYGYTF.

The chain combines TRBV11-2 with TRBJ2-1; D is undetermined. The CDR3 has 15 residues. From germline, CDR1 is SGHAT and CDR2 FQNNGV. Trimming shortened V by 0 bases and J by 1 base, and 7 bases separated the two germline ends. CDR3 coding DNA: TGTGCCAGCAGCTTAGAGTCACAGTCCTACAATGAGCAGTTCTTC. It yields the protein CASSLESQSYNEQFF.

This clonotype was counted a few times. This chain connects TRBV20-1 to TRBJ2-1; D unclear. Looked up from germline, CDR1 is DFQATT and CDR2 is SNEGSKA (reference sequence). Trimming took off 1 base at V and 8 bases at J, with 9 bases between the two ends. The CDR3 spans 12 residues. This CDR3 is CSARVTTYEQFF. The CDR3 DNA follows: TGCAGTGCTAGAGTAACTACGTATGAGCAGTTCTTC.

This clonotype was found a few times. The rearrangement uses TRBV12-3 or TRBV12-4 and TRBJ2-7, with D unclear. V shed 3 bases and J shed 0 bases, with 18 bases lying between them. CDR3 length: 17 amino acids. The CDR3 loop is CASSLVVLGGSSYEQYF. CDR3 bases: TGTGCCAGCAGTTTGGTAGTTCTAGGCGGAAGCTCCTACGAGCAGTACTTC.

This clonotype was picked up a small number of times. The V and J genes are TRBV5-1 and TRBJ2-1; TRBD2 agrees at 9 bases. Losses at the gene ends were 9 bases for V and 4 bases for J; bases not matched to a gene: 11. The CDR3 sequence is 15 residues long. Germline V lookup: CDR1 SGHRS, CDR2 YFSETQ. The CDR3 region is CATYLAGSSYNEQFF. CDR3 nucleotide sequence: TGCGCCACCTACCTAGCGGGGTCGTCGTACAATGAGCAGTTCTTC.

This clonotype was detected only a few times. The V gene is TRBV4-1, the J gene TRBJ2-1; no reliable D call. Trimming took 2 bases from V and 6 from J, leaving 8 bases between them. CDR1 and CDR2 from the germline V gene are MGHRA and YSYEKL. The CDR3 has 13 residues. CDR3 amino acids: CASSQYLINEQFF. Written as DNA, the CDR3 is TGCGCCAGCAGCCAATACCTTATCAATGAGCAGTTCTTC.

CDR3 region: CASSLGEKVSNEQFF. The CDR3 nucleotides are TGCGCCAGCAGCTTGGGGGAAAAAGTTAGCAATGAGCAGTTCTTC. V is TRBV5-1 and J is TRBJ2-1; D unresolved. The CDR3 spans 15 residues. Germline values: CDR1 SGHRS, CDR2 YFSETQ. V was shortened by 0 bases and J by 6 bases, with 13 bases between the two germline ends. The whole variable domain, filled in from reference TRBV5-1 and TRBJ2-1, reads KAGVTQTPRYLIKTRGQQVTLSCSPISGHRSVSWYQQTPGQGLQFLFEYFSETQRNKGNFPGRFSGRQFSNSRSEMNVSTLELGDSALYLCASSLGEKVSNEQFFGPGTRLTVL.

This clonotype was seen a few times. The genes are TRBV11-1 and TRBJ2-7; 14 bases agree with TRBD2. The CDR3 is made up of 17 amino acids. After removal of 5 bases from V and 4 bases from J, the junction contained 10 bases not matched to a gene. CDR1 and CDR2 from the germline V gene are SGHAT and FQDESV (reference sequence). The chain's CDR3 is CASSPPTGTSGSYEQYF. The DNA for the CDR3 is TGTGCCAGCAGCCCGCCTACCGGGACTAGCGGGAGTTACGAGCAGTACTTC.